This T cell receptor beta chain originates from a study of blood T cell repertoires in COVID-19. Study as a whole: Whether acute or convalescent, the COVID-19 samples came from the United States, Italy and Spain.

Original analysis: Researchers report that nucleated cell counts were estimated from reference gene primer amplification. TCRdb's copy holds only in-frame clones and misses some; the assay was immunoSEQ multiplex PCR. For V, J and clone size, that table is used; D and trimming come from the DNA. The profile covers around 250,000 clones, with approximately 90% appearing a single time and around 16% taken by the ten largest. Participant ages covered roughly 18 to 90 years across around 25 US areas. Cohort allocation depended upon clinical history that participants reported. This clone was picked up a small number of times. This CDR3 has 16 amino acids. Trimming cost V 1 base and J 10 bases, with 24 bases left between them. Per germline, CDR1 SGHRS and CDR2 YFSETQ.

This chain uses TRBV5-1 with TRBJ2-7; perhaps TRBD1 as D (6 bases). The receptor was derived from a man aged 18 to 30 who had recovered from COVID-19. The sequencing sample was made of PBMCs or T cells enriched from blood (not recorded which). CDR3 loop: CASSLKEVRTDQSQYF. CDR3 in DNA: TGCGCCAGCAGCTTGAAGGAGGTCAGGACAGACCAGAGTCAGTACTTC.